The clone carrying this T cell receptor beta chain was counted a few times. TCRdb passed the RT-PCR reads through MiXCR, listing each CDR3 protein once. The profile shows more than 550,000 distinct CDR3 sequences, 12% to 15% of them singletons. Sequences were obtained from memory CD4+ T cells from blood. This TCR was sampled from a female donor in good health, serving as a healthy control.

In nucleotides, the CDR3 is TGTGCCAGCAGGATATACGGGGGGACAGGGGGTTTCACCGGGGAGCTGTTTTTT. Translation gives CASRIYGGTGGFTGELFF. The gene calls are TRBV2 and TRBJ2-2, with 11 bases matching TRBD1. This CDR3 has 18 residues. V was pared by 6 bases and J by 4 bases, with 13 bases of the junction left unmatched. Germline loops: CDR1 SNHLY, CDR2 FYNNEI.